A single sample is the source of the 11 T cell receptor beta chains below, sequenced in a study of beta chain features in type 1 diabetes. Every isolated RNA sample was fully reverse transcribed, so sequencing captured expressed TCRB transcripts. Some clones are missing from TCRdb's copy, which holds only in-frame ones; the method was immunoSEQ multiplex PCR. The sample contains 240,000 or so clones, roughly two thirds of which appear only once. Source material: naive CD4+ T cells from blood. The source of these receptors is a young man in good health.

The chain couples TRBV30 to TRBJ1-2, with TRBD1 matching 7 bases. The V segment lost 3 bases and the J segment 7 bases; nucleotides outside the gene matches: 8. The germline gives CDR1 GTSNPN, CDR2 SVGIG (reference sequence). The CDR3 totals 13 residues. CDR3: CAWSAGTEIGYTF. The CDR3 coding sequence is TGTGCCTGGAGCGCCGGGACAGAGATTGGCTACACCTTC.

This rearrangement joins TRBV15 to TRBJ1-5; D perhaps matches TRBD1 (6 bases). This CDR3 has 14 amino acids. V was pared by 3 bases and J by 4 bases, with 10 bases between. From germline, CDR1 is LNHNV and CDR2 YYDKDF (reference sequence). Here the CDR3 reads CATSRAQGNQPQHF. The CDR3 DNA follows: TGTGCCACCAGCAGGGCTCAGGGGAATCAGCCCCAGCATTTT.

This chain links TRBV29-1 with TRBJ2-7, with D unclear. Looked up from germline, CDR1 is SQVTM and CDR2 is ANQGSEA. V lost 1 base, J lost 3 bases, and 7 bases lay in between. This CDR3 contains 12 residues. The CDR3 DNA sequence: TGCAGCGTTGAAGTTCCCAACTACGAGCAGTACTTC. Its translation is CSVEVPNYEQYF.

The rearrangement links TRBV2 to TRBJ1-6; D is possibly TRBD1 (6 bases). V was pared by 5 bases and J by 7 bases, with 12 bases between. The CDR3 totals 14 residues. Germline V CDR1 and CDR2: SNHLY, FYNNEI. CDR3 loop: CASSSGTTNSPLHF. The CDR3 nucleotides are TGTGCCAGCAGTTCCGGGACAACCAATTCACCCCTCCACTTT.

The V call is TRBV25-1, the J call TRBJ2-5; TRBD1 matches 7 bases. The V segment lost 0 bases and the J segment 2 bases; nucleotides outside the gene matches: 6. The CDR3 is 16 residues long. CDR1 and CDR2 (germline): MGHDK, SYGVNS. The CDR3 nucleotides read TGTGCCAGCAGTGAATACCAGGGGGTGGGTCAAGAGACCCAGTACTTC. It is translated as CASSEYQGVGQETQYF.

This chain uses TRBV30 with TRBJ2-2, with 8 positions matching TRBD2. The V gene's germline CDR1 is GTSNPN and CDR2 SVGIG (reference sequence). The CDR3 consists of 13 residues. In nucleotides, the CDR3 is TGTGCAATGGTCGGGAGGGCCCCCGGGGAGCTGTTTTTT. This gives the protein CAMVGRAPGELFF.

The chain has TRBV29-1 and TRBJ2-3, with a weak D call TRBD1 (5 bases). Germline V lookup: CDR1 SQVTM, CDR2 ANQGSEA. This CDR3 comprises 13 residues. CDR3 coding DNA: TGCACCCCCGACAGTCCAGGCACAGATACGCAGTATTTT. Protein product: CTPDSPGTDTQYF.

The chain couples TRBV30 to TRBJ2-2; the match to TRBD2 covers 12 bases. V shed 5 bases, J shed 0 bases, and the junction held 4 bases outside the gene matches. This CDR3 spans 16 amino acids. Germline values: CDR1 GTSNPN, CDR2 SVGIG (reference sequence). In DNA form, the CDR3 reads TGTGCCTGGGGACTAGCGGGGATCGCGAACACCGGGGAGCTGTTTTTT. Its protein is CAWGLAGIANTGELFF.

This clone occurred a few times. The CDR3 region has the DNA TGTGCCTGCGGACTTATGCTAAATGAGCAGTTCTTC. It encodes CACGLMLNEQFF. This sequence joins TRBV30 and TRBJ2-1; D might be TRBD2 (5 bases). CDR1 is GTSNPN and CDR2 is SVGIG in the germline V gene (reference sequence). CDR3 length: 12 residues. Trimming removed 6 bases from V and 7 bases from J, with 13 bases in between.

The rearrangement uses TRBV23-1 and TRBJ1-1, with 9 nucleotides matching TRBD1. TRBV23-1 qualifies as an ORF whose function is uncertain. The CDR3 has 13 residues. Germline trimming cut 6 bases from V and 3 bases from J; bases unmatched to any gene: 2. The CDR3 bases are TGCGCCAGCAGCCGGGACAGGGACACTGAAGCTTTCTTT. Translating gives CASSRDRDTEAFF.

J is TRBJ2-7 and V is TRBV28; D not certain. The CDR3 is 12 amino acids. The germline gives CDR1 MDHEN, CDR2 SYDVKM. V was cut by 1 base and J by 4 bases, with 5 bases left in between. CDR3 DNA: TGTGCCAGCAGTTTATTTTCTTACGAGCAGTACTTC. Its protein is CASSLFSYEQYF.